These 2 T cell receptor beta chains were all obtained from the same sample, sequenced in a study of graft-versus-host responses after intestinal transplantation. Method: immunoSEQ multiplex PCR; TCRdb's copy keeps in-frame clones and lacks some. The sample yields roughly 56,000 clones, around 90% seen once. The input for sequencing was PBMCs, taken approximately 120 days after intestinal transplantation. These receptors all come from a human patient who received an intestinal transplant, so some T cells may come from the graft donor.

The table lists this clone with a count of one. CDR3 sequence: CVPNTEAFF. As DNA, the CDR3 is TGTGTCCCGAACACTGAAGCTTTCTTT. The chain joins TRBV9 to TRBJ1-1; D not certain. The CDR3 consists of 9 residues. CDR1 and CDR2 from the germline V gene are SGDLS and YYNGEE. Combining the CDR3 with reference TRBV9 and TRBJ1-1 gives the whole variable domain DSGVTQTPKHLITATGQRVTLRCSPRSGDLSVYWYQQSLDQGLQFLIQYYNGEERAKGNILERFSAQQFPDLHSELNLSSLELGDSALYFCVPNTEAFFGQGTRLTVV.

This chain joins TRBV30 and TRBJ2-3; D unclear. The CDR3 runs to 11 residues. The V end was cut by 1 base, the J end by 4 bases, with 3 bases between. CDR1 is GTSNPN and CDR2 is SVGIG in the germline V gene (reference sequence). The CDR3 loop reads CAWSEPDTQYF. CDR3 DNA: TGTGCCTGGAGTGAGCCAGATACGCAGTATTTT.